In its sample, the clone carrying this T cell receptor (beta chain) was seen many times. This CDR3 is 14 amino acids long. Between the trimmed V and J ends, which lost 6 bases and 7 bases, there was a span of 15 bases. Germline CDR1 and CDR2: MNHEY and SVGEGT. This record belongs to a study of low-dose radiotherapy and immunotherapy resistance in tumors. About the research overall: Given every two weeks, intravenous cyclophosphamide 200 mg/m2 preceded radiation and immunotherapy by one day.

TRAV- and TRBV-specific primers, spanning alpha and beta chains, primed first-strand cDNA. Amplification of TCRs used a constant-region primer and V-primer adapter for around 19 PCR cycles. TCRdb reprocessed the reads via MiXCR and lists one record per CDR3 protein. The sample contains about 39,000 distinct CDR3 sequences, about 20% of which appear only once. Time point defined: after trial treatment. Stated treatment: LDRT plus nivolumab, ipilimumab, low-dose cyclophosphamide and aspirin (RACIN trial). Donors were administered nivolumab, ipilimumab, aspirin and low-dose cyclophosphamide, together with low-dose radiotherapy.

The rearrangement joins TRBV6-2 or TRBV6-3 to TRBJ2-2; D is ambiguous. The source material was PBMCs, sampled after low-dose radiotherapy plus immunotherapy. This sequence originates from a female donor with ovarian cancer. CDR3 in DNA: TGTGCCAGCAGGGATCGACCCAATCTCGGGGAGCTGTTTTTT. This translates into CASRDRPNLGELFF.